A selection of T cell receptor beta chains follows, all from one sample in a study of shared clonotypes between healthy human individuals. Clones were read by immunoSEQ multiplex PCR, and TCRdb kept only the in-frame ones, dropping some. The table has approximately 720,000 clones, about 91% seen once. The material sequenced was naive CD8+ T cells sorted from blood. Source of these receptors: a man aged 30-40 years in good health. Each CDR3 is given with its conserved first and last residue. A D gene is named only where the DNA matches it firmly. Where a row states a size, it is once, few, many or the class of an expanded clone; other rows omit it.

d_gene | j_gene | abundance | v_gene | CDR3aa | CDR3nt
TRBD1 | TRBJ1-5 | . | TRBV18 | CASSPDRVPHQPQHF | TGTGCCAGCTCACCAGACAGGGTGCCTCATCAGCCCCAGCATTTT
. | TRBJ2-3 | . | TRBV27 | CASRSSGGITDTQYF | TGTGCCAGCAGATCTTCAGGCGGGATCACAGATACGCAGTATTTT
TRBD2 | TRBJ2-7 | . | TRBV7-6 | CASSLGSGSGYEQYF | TGTGCCAGCAGCTTAGGTAGCGGGAGTGGGTACGAGCAGTACTTC
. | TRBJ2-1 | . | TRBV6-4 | CASSGGGFDEQFF | TGTGCCAGCAGTGGTGGGGGGTTCGATGAGCAGTTCTTC
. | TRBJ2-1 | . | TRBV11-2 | CASSLRESRYNEQFF | TGTGCCAGCAGCTTACGTGAGTCGCGCTACAATGAGCAGTTCTTC
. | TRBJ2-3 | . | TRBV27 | CASSVLTTNLNTQYF | TGTGCCAGCAGTGTTCTAACGACCAATCTTAATACGCAGTATTTT
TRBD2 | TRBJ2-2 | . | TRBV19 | CASRLAANTGELFF | TGTGCCAGTAGACTAGCGGCGAACACCGGGGAGCTGTTTTTT
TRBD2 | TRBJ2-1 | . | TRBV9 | CASSFRTSGTYNEQFF | TGTGCCAGCAGCTTTAGGACTAGCGGGACGTACAATGAGCAGTTCTTC
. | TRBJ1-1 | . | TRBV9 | CASSGFEAFF | TGTGCCAGCAGCGGGTTTGAAGCTTTCTTT
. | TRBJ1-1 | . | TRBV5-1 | CASSLGGRTEAFF | TGCGCCAGCAGCTTGGGAGGGCGAACTGAAGCTTTCTTT
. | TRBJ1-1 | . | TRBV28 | CASNERMNTEAFF | TGTGCCAGTAACGAGAGGATGAACACTGAAGCTTTCTTT
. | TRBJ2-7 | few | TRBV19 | CASSPPDGYEQYF | TGTGCCAGTAGTCCCCCGGACGGATACGAGCAGTACTTC
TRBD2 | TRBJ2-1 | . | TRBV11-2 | CASLAGGPNEQFF | TGTGCCAGCCTAGCGGGAGGCCCCAATGAGCAGTTCTTC
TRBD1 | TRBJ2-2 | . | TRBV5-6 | CASSLGRDRAFANTGELFF | TGTGCCAGCAGCTTGGGGCGCGACAGGGCATTTGCGAACACCGGGGAGCTGTTTTTT
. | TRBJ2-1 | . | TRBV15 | CATSRARPNEQFF | TGTGCCACCAGCAGAGCCAGACCGAATGAGCAGTTCTTC
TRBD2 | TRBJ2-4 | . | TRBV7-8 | CASSLPGGVLNKNIQYF | TGTGCCAGCAGCCTACCGGGGGGAGTTTTAAACAAAAACATTCAGTACTTC
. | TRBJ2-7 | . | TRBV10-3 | CAMRTALNGEQYF | TGTGCCATGCGGACGGCGCTGAATGGCGAGCAGTACTTC
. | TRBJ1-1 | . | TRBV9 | CASSTGNTEAFF | TGTGCCAGCAGCACAGGGAACACTGAAGCTTTCTTT
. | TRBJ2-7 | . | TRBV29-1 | CSGALGSGDEQYF | TGCAGCGGGGCTTTGGGGAGTGGGGACGAGCAGTACTTC
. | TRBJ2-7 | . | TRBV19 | CATSASHSYEQYF | TGTGCCACCTCGGCGTCCCACTCCTACGAGCAGTACTTC
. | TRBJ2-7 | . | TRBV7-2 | CASSVNYEQYF | TGTGCCAGCAGCGTCAACTACGAGCAGTACTTC
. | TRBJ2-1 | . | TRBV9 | CASSPQGSYNEQFF | TGTGCCAGCAGCCCTCAGGGATCCTACAATGAGCAGTTCTTC
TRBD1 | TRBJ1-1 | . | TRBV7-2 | CASRAKAGGFGTEAFF | TGTGCCAGCAGGGCCAAGGCAGGGGGCTTCGGCACTGAAGCTTTCTTT
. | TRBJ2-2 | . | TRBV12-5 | CASGSVPGQTGELFF | TGTGCTAGTGGTTCCGTACCGGGGCAGACCGGGGAGCTGTTTTTT
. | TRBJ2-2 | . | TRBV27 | CASSLSGAGELFF | TGTGCCAGCAGTTTATCGGGTGCCGGGGAGCTGTTTTTT
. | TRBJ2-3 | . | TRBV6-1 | CASSERHLSTDTQYF | TGTGCCAGCAGTGAACGACACCTTAGCACAGATACGCAGTATTTT
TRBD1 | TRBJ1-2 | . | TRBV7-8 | CASSFSGGVGYGYTF | TGTGCCAGCAGCTTCTCAGGGGGCGTTGGCTATGGCTACACCTTC
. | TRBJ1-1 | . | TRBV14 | CASSQVMTGTIMNTEAFF | TGTGCCAGCAGCCAAGTCATGACGGGAACTATTATGAACACTGAAGCTTTCTTT
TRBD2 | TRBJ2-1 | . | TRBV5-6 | CASSLGLAGLHEQFF | TGTGCCAGCAGCTTGGGACTAGCGGGACTCCATGAGCAGTTCTTC
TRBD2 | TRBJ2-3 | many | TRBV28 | CASRRTSGRVDTQYF | TGTGCCAGCAGGAGGACTAGCGGGAGGGTCGATACGCAGTATTTT
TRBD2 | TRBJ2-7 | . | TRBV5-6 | CASSPPRGRAGEQYF | TGTGCCAGCAGCCCACCCCGCGGGAGGGCCGGCGAGCAGTACTTC
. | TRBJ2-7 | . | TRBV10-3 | CAIKPGHIYEQYF | TGTGCCATCAAACCGGGACATATCTACGAGCAGTACTTC
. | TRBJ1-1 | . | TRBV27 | CASSLWGENAEAFF | TGTGCCAGCAGTTTATGGGGGGAGAACGCTGAAGCTTTCTTT
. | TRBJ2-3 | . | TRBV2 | CASSEALSGAKGTDTQYF | TGTGCCAGCAGTGAAGCGCTATCTGGGGCGAAGGGTACAGATACGCAGTATTTT
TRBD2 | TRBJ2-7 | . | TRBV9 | CASSQFAGGREQYF | TGTGCCAGCAGCCAGTTCGCGGGAGGGCGCGAGCAGTACTTC
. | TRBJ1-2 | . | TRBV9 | CATTKPGGGYTF | TGTGCCACCACCAAGCCCGGAGGTGGCTACACCTTC
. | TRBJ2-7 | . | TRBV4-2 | CASSQARRASVYEQYF | TGTGCCAGCAGCCAAGCTAGGAGAGCTAGCGTCTACGAGCAGTACTTC
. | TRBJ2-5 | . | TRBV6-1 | CASSEGTWASGETQYF | TGTGCCAGCAGTGAAGGGACATGGGCTTCTGGAGAGACCCAGTACTTC
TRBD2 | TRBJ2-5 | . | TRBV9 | CASSPGLAFRETQYF | TGTGCCAGCAGCCCGGGACTAGCTTTCCGAGAGACCCAGTACTTC
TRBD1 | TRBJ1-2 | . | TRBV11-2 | CASSWDRAVNYGYTF | TGTGCCAGCAGCTGGGACAGGGCTGTTAACTATGGCTACACCTTC
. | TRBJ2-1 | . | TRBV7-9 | CASSLGPGRNEQFF | TGTGCCAGCAGCTTAGGGCCAGGGAGGAATGAGCAGTTCTTC
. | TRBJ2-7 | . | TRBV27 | CASSFGTSYEQYF | TGTGCCAGCAGTTTCGGGACCTCCTACGAGCAGTACTTC
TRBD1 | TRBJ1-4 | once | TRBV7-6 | CASSRWDRANEKLFF | TGTGCCAGCAGCCGTTGGGACAGGGCCAATGAAAAACTGTTTTTT
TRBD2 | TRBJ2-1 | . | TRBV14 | CASSQILAGVYNEQFF | TGTGCCAGCAGCCAAATACTAGCGGGAGTCTACAATGAGCAGTTCTTC
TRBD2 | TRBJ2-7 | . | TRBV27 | CASSFRLGLAGEAAYEQYF | TGTGCCAGCAGTTTTAGGTTAGGGCTAGCGGGAGAGGCGGCCTACGAGCAGTACTTC